The source of this T cell receptor beta chain is a study of shared clonotypes between healthy human individuals. Naive CD8 cells were CD45RO-negative, positively selected for CCR7, excluding terminally differentiated effector memory CD45RA+ cells. The CDR3 is made up of 15 amino acids. V lost 4 bases to trimming and J lost 1 base, with 14 bases between them. Germline CDR1 and CDR2: SGHRS and YFSETQ. Libraries were prepared by immunoSEQ multiplex PCR; TCRdb keeps only in-frame clonotypes and omits some of them. The sample comprises around 1.9 million clones, about 93% of which are singletons, and around 1.7% rests with the top ten. Study-wide results and limits: Shared clonotypes across all four donors exceeded non-shared ones in generation probability. Larger estimated richness was generally seen in naive subsets than in memory subsets.

This clone was seen only once. Its antigen remains unidentified. The sequence was obtained from a man between 18 and 29 years old in good health. Some clones in this sample may be carry-over from other donors' samples. This sequence joins TRBV5-1 and TRBJ1-1, with D uncertain. Material for sequencing was naive CD8+ T cells from PBMCs. The chain's CDR3 is CASSGAPGGNTEAFF. CDR3 nucleotides: TGCGCCAGCAGCGGAGCCCCGGGAGGGAACACTGAAGCTTTCTTT.